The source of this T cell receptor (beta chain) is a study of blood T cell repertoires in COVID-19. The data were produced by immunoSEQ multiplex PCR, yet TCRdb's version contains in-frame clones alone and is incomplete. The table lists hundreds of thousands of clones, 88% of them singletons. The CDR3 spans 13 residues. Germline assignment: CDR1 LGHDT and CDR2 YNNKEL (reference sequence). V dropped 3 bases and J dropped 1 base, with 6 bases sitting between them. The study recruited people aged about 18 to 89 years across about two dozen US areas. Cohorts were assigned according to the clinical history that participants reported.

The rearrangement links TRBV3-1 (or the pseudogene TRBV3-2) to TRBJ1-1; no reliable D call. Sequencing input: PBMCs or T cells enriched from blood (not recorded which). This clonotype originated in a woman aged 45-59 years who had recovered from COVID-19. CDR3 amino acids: CASSQIQNTEAFF. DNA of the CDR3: TGTGCCAGCAGCCAGATACAGAACACTGAAGCTTTCTTT.